What follows is one TCR beta chain and its context. What it binds is not known. This sample stems from a study of T cells in localized non-small cell lung cancer. Findings of the study overall: In adjacent lung appeared a median about 58 of the top 100 tumor clones. Clonality of T cells reached its maximum in uninvolved adjacent lung, surpassing tumor.

Trimming removed 3 bases at V and 4 bases at J, with 9 bases between. Germline V gives CDR1 SNHLY, CDR2 FYNNEI. The CDR3 totals 14 residues. This table comes from immunoSEQ multiplex PCR, and its TCRdb copy is limited to in-frame clones, with some not included. In the table there are more than 15,000 clones, 89% of which are singletons. The material sequenced was peripheral blood, taken before any cancer treatment. This sequence originates from a female donor of 60 years or more with stage III squamous cell lung carcinoma. This sequence joins TRBV2 and TRBJ2-2; no reliable D call. CDR3 loop: CASSERLPTGELFF. The CDR3 nucleotides read TGTGCCAGCAGTGAGCGGCTACCCACCGGGGAGCTGTTTTTT.